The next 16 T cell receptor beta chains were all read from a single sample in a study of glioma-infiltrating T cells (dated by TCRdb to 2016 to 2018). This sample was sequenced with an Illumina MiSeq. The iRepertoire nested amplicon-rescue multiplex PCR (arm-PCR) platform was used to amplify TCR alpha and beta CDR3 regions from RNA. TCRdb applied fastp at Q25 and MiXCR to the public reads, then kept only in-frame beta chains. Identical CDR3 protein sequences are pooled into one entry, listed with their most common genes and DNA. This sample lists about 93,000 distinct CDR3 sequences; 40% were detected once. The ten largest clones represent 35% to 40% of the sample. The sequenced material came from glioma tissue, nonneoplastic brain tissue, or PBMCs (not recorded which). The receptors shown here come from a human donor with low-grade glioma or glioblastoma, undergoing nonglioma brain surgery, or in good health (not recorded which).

CDR3 amino acids: CSALGQGYYGYTF. The CDR3 DNA is TGCAGTGCTTTGGGGCAGGGGTACTATGGCTACACCTTC. V is TRBV20-1 and J is TRBJ1-2; TRBD1 might be the D (6 bases). This CDR3 has 13 amino acids. V was clipped by 5 bases and J by 3 bases, with 13 bases between them. Germline CDR1 DFQATT, CDR2 SNEGSKA (reference sequence).

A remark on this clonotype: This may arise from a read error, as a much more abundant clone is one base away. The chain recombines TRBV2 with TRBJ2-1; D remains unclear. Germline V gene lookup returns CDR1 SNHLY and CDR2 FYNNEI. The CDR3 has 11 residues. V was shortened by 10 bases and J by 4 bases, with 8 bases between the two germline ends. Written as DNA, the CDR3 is TGTGCCAACAGAGAATACAATGAGCAGTTCTTC. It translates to CANREYNEQFF.

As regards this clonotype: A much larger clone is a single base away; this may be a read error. CDR3 loop: CASLRDREIGEQYF. The DNA for the CDR3 is TGTGCCAGCTTACGCGACAGGGAGATTGGTGAGCAGTACTTC. This chain joins TRBV18 and TRBJ2-7; TRBD1 matches 7 bases. CDR1 is KGHSH and CDR2 is LQKENI in the germline V gene. V shed 7 bases and J 7 bases; nucleotides not matched to a gene: 13. The CDR3 length is 14 residues.

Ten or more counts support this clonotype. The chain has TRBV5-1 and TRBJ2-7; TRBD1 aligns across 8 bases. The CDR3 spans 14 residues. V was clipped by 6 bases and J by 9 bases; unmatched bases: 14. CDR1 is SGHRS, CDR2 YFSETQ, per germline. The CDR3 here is CASTGGAGQGAQYF. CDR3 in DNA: TGCGCCAGCACAGGGGGAGCCGGACAGGGCGCGCAGTACTTC.

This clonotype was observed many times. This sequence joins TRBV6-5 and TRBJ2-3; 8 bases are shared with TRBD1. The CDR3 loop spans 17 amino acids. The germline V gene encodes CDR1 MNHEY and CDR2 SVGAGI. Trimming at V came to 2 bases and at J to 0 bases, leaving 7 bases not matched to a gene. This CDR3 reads CASSYEGQEASTDTQYF. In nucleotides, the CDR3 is TGTGCCAGCAGTTACGAGGGACAGGAAGCGAGCACAGATACGCAGTATTTT.

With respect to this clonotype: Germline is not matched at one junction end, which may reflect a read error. CDR3 sequence: CASIQRTVTYNEQFF. CDR3 in DNA: TGTGCCAGCATCCAAAGGACGGTCACCTACAATGAGCAGTTCTTC. This rearrangement joins TRBV14 to TRBJ2-1, with unresolved D. The CDR3 length is 15 residues. Germline CDR1 SGHDN, CDR2 FVKESK.

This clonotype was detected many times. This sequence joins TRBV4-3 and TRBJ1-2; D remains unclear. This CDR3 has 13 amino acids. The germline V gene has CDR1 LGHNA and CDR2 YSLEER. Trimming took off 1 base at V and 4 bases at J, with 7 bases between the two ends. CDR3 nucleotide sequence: TGCGCCAGCAGCCAAGGACTGACCTATGGCTACACCTTC. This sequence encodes CASSQGLTYGYTF.

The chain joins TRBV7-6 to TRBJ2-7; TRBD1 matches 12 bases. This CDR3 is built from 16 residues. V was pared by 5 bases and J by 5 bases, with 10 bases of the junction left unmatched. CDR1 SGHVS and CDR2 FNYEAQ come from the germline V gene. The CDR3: CASSQGAGQGADEQYF. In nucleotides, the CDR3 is TGTGCCAGCAGCCAAGGAGCGGGACAGGGGGCCGACGAGCAGTACTTC.

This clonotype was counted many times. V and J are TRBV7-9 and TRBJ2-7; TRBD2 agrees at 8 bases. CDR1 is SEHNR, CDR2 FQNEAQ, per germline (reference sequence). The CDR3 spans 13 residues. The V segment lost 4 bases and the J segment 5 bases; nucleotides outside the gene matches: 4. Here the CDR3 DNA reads TGTGCCAGCAGCTACCCGGGAGGGGACGAGCAGTACTTC. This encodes CASSYPGGDEQYF.

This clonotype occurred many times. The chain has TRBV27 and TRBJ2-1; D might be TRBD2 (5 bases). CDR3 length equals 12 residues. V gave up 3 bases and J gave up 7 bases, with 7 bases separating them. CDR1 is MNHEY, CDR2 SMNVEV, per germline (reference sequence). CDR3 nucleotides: TGTGCCAGCAGTTTCAGAGGGAATGAGCAGTTCTTC. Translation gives CASSFRGNEQFF.

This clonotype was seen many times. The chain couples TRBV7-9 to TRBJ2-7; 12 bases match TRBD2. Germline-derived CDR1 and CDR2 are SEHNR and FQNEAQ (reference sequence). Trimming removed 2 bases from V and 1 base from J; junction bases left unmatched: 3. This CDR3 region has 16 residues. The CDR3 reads CASSLSTSGRSYEQYF. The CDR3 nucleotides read TGTGCCAGCAGCTTATCAACTAGCGGGAGGTCCTACGAGCAGTACTTC. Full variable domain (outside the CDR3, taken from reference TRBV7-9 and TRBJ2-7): DTGVSQNPRHKITKRGQNVTFRCDPISEHNRLYWYRQTLGQGPEFLTYFQNEAQLEKSRLLSDRFSAERPKGSFSTLEIQRTEQGDSAMYLCASSLSTSGRSYEQYFGPGTRLTVT.

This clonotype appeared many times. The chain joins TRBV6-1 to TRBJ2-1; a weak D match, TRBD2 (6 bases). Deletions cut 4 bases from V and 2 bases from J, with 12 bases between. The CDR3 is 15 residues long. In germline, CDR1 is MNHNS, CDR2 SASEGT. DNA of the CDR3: TGTGCCAGCAGTGGTGGGGGACTCACCTACAATGAGCAGTTCTTC. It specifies CASSGGGLTYNEQFF.

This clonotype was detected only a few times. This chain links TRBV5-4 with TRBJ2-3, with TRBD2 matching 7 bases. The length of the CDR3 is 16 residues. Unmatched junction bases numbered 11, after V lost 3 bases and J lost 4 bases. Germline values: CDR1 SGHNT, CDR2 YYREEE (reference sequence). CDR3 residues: CASSSSVRGGADTQYF. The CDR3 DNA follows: TGTGCCAGCAGCTCCTCGGTGCGGGGAGGGGCAGATACGCAGTATTTT. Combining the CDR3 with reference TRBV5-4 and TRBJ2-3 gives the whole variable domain ETGVTQSPTHLIKTRGQQVTLRCSSQSGHNTVSWYQQALGQGPQFIFQYYREEENGRGNFPPRFSGLQFPNYSSELNVNALELDDSALYLCASSSSVRGGADTQYFGPGTRLTVL.

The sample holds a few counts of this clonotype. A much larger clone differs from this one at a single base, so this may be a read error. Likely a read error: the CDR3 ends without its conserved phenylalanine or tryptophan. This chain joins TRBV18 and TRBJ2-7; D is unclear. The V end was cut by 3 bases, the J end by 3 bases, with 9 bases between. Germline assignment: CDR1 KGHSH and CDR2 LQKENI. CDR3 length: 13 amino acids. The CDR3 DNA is TGTGCCAGCTCACCGAGGCAGATCTACGAGCAGTACTCC. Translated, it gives CASSPRQIYEQYS.

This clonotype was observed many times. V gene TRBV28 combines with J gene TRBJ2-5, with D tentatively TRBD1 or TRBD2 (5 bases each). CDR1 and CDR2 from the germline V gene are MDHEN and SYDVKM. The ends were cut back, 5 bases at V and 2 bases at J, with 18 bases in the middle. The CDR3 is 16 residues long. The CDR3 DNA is TGTGCCAGCAGTATCTCGTGGGACGGCGATCAAGAGACCCAGTACTTC. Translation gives CASSISWDGDQETQYF.

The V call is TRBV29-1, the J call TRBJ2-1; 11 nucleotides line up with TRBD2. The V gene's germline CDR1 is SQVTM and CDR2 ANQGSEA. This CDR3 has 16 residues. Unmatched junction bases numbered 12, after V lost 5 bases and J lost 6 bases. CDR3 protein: CSVSRGLAEYFNEQFF. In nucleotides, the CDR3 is TGCAGCGTTAGCCGGGGACTAGCGGAATACTTCAATGAGCAGTTCTTC.